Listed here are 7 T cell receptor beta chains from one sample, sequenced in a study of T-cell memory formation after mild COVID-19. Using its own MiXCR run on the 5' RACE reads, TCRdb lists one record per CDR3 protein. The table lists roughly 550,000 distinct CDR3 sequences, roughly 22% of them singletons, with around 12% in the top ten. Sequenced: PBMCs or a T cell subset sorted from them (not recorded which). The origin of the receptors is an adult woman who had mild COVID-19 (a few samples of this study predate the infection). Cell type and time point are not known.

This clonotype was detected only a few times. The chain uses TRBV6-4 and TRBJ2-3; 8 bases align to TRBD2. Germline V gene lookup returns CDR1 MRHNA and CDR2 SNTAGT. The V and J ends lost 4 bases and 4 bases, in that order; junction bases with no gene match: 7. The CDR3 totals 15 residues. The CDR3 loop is CASSVGGEAADTQYF. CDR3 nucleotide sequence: TGTGCCAGCAGTGTCGGGGGGGAGGCGGCAGATACGCAGTATTTT.

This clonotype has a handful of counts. The CDR3 here is CASSQQGGWETQYF. CDR3 nucleotide sequence: TGTGCCAGCAGCCAACAGGGCGGGTGGGAGACCCAGTACTTC. This chain uses TRBV3-1 with TRBJ2-5; D tentatively fits TRBD1 or TRBD2 (5 bases each). Trimming left V 2 bases short and J 5 bases short, with 12 bases between. The CDR3 extends over 14 amino acids. Germline V gives CDR1 LGHDT, CDR2 YNNKEL (reference sequence).

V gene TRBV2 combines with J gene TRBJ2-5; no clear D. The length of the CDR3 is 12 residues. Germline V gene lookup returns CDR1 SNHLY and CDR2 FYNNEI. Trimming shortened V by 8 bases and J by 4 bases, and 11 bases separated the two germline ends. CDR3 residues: CASWAVRETQYF. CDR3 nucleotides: TGTGCCAGCTGGGCGGTCCGAGAGACCCAGTACTTC.

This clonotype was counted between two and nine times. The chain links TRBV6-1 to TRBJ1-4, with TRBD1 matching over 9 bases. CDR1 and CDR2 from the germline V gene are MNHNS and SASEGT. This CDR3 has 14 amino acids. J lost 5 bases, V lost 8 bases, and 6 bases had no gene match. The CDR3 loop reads CASLQDRGNEKLFF. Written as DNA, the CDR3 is TGTGCCAGCTTACAGGACAGGGGAAATGAAAAACTGTTTTTT.

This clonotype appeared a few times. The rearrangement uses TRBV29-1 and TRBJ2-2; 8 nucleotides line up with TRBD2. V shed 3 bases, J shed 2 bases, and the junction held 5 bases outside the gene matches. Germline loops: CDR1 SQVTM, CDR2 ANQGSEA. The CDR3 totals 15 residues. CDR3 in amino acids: CSVEPSGSNTGELFF. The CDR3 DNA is TGCAGCGTTGAGCCCAGCGGGAGCAACACCGGGGAGCTGTTTTTT.

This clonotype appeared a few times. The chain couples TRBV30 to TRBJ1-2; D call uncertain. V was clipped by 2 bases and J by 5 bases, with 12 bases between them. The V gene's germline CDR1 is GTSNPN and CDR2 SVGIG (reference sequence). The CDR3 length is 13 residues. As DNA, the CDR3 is TGTGCCTGGAGTTTTGAAGCAGCTTATGGCTACACCTTC. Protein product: CAWSFEAAYGYTF.

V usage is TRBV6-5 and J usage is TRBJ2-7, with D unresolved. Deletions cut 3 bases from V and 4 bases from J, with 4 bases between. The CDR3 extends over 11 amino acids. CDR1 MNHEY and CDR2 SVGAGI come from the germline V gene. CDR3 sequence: CASSYMYEQYF. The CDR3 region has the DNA TGTGCCAGCAGTTATATGTACGAGCAGTACTTC.